These 22 T cell receptor beta chains came from one sample sequenced in a study of metastatic and nonmetastatic thyroid tumors. TCRdb reprocessed the PCR reads via MiXCR. The sample records 75,000 to 100,000 clones, about 13% being singletons. No treatment had been given to any patient before thyroid surgery. The sample was blood. These receptors all come from a female donor with papillary thyroid cancer or a benign thyroid nodule (not recorded which). Some clones in this sample may be carry-over from other donors' samples.

The V call is TRBV2, the J call TRBJ2-7, with 7 bases fitting TRBD2. The CDR3 runs to 14 residues. J gave up 0 bases and V 6 bases, and 5 bases lay outside the gene matches. Germline-derived CDR1 and CDR2 are SNHLY and FYNNEI. CDR3 DNA sequence: TGTGCCAGCAGCACTAGCGAGAGCTCCTACGAGCAGTACTTC. As protein: CASSTSESSYEQYF. Together with reference TRBV2 and TRBJ2-7, the CDR3 gives the full variable domain: EPEVTQTPSHQVTQMGQEVILRCVPISNHLYFYWYRQILGQKVEFLVSFYNNEISEKSEIFDDQFSVERPDGSNFTLKIRSTKLEDSAMYFCASSTSESSYEQYFGPGTRLTVT.

This clone was recorded at least ten times. This chain uses TRBV6-1 with TRBJ2-3; 7 nucleotides agree with TRBD1. This CDR3 contains 15 residues. Germline-derived CDR1 and CDR2 are MNHNS and SASEGT. V trimming: 10 bases; J trimming: 4 bases; junction bases outside the gene matches: 14. The CDR3 reads CATNRQGNSADTQYF. CDR3 nucleotides: TGTGCCACGAATAGACAGGGCAATTCCGCAGATACGCAGTATTTT.

This clone was recorded many times. The rearrangement links TRBV7-2 to TRBJ1-2; D is undetermined. Deletions cut 5 bases from V and 6 bases from J, with 10 bases between. This CDR3 contains 12 residues. Looked up from germline, CDR1 is SGHTA and CDR2 is FQGNSA. CDR3 residues: CASSPTGDGYTF. DNA for the CDR3: TGTGCCAGCAGCCCCACCGGGGATGGCTACACCTTC.

Turning to this clone: Other DNA sequences from this sample encode an identical CDR3 as well. This sequence joins TRBV20-1 and TRBJ2-2; 9 nucleotides agree with TRBD1. The V and J ends lost 5 bases and 5 bases, in that order; junction bases with no gene match: 6. CDR1 and CDR2 (germline): DFQATT, SNEGSKA (reference sequence). The CDR3 sequence is 14 residues long. The CDR3 DNA follows: TGCAGTGCTCGTAGACAGGGGGGTACCGGGGAGCTGTTTTTT. This translates into CSARRQGGTGELFF.

This clone showed up many times. The rearrangement links TRBV28 to TRBJ1-2; the match to TRBD1 covers 8 bases. This CDR3 comprises 14 residues. CDR1 and CDR2 from the germline V gene are MDHEN and SYDVKM. The ends lost 5 bases at V and 3 bases at J; junction bases unmatched: 5. CDR3 sequence reads: CASSDSTGDYGYTF. DNA of the CDR3: TGTGCCAGCAGTGACTCGACAGGGGACTATGGCTACACCTTC.

This clone was seen at least ten times. V is TRBV20-1 and J is TRBJ2-7; the match to TRBD2 covers 8 bases. With V trimmed by 1 base and J by 5 bases, 13 bases remained unmatched. Germline V lookup: CDR1 DFQATT, CDR2 SNEGSKA (reference sequence). The CDR3 extends over 16 amino acids. This CDR3 reads CSARGGTSGSLDEQYF. The CDR3 DNA reads as TGCAGTGCTAGAGGGGGTACAAGCGGGAGCCTAGACGAGCAGTACTTC.

This clone appeared many times. The J gene is TRBJ2-5, the V gene TRBV2; the match to TRBD2 covers 7 bases. The J segment lost 5 bases and the V segment lost 4 bases, leaving 13 bases of the junction unmatched. Per the germline V gene, CDR1 is SNHLY and CDR2 is FYNNEI. The CDR3 sequence is 16 residues long. The CDR3 here is CASSVGGALGGETQYF. CDR3 nucleotides: TGTGCCAGCAGTGTGGGCGGGGCACTGGGGGGGGAGACCCAGTACTTC.

In this sample, this clone turned up many times. The V call is TRBV6-1, the J call TRBJ1-2; no definite D call. Germline V gene sequence: CDR1 MNHNS, CDR2 SASEGT. Trimming cost V 2 bases and J 4 bases, with 14 bases left between them. The length of the CDR3 is 15 residues. CDR3 residues: CASSEPTRELYGYTF. CDR3 DNA: TGTGCCAGCAGTGAACCGACTCGGGAACTCTATGGCTACACCTTC.

The rearrangement joins TRBV30 to TRBJ2-7; no reliable D call. The length of the CDR3 is 16 residues. Germline V gene lookup returns CDR1 GTSNPN and CDR2 SVGIG (reference sequence). V lost 4 bases and J 2 bases, leaving 21 bases between the germline ends. DNA of the CDR3: TGTGCCTGGACCCCGGTTCCAAAGGGTGCCCCCTACGAGCAGTACTTC. Protein sequence: CAWTPVPKGAPYEQYF.

The DNA of the CDR3 is TGTGCCAGCAGTCCAAGGACTAGCGACCAAGAGACCCAGTACTTC. It specifies CASSPRTSDQETQYF. The chain recombines TRBV5-6 with TRBJ2-5; 9 bases map to TRBD2. Per the germline V gene, CDR1 is SGHDT and CDR2 is YYEEEE. Trimming cost V 5 bases and J 0 bases; bases outside gene matches: 5. CDR3 length equals 15 residues.

In this sample, this clone turned up many times. V usage is TRBV7-9 and J usage is TRBJ2-6; D not resolved. The CDR3 runs to 16 residues. The germline V gene has CDR1 SEHNR and CDR2 FQNEAQ (reference sequence). The V end was cut by 3 bases, the J end by 0 bases, with 9 bases between. The CDR3 nucleotides read TGTGCCAGCAGCTTTGGGTGGAGCTCTGGGGCCAACGTCCTGACTTTC. It yields the protein CASSFGWSSGANVLTF.

This sequence joins TRBV20-1 and TRBJ1-2, with D possibly matching TRBD1 (5 bases). V gave up 5 bases and J gave up 3 bases, with 19 bases separating them. This CDR3 has 15 amino acids. CDR1 is DFQATT, CDR2 SNEGSKA, per germline (reference sequence). The CDR3 spells CSAPHPDSEYYGYTF. CDR3 DNA sequence: TGCAGTGCTCCACACCCAGACAGTGAATACTATGGCTACACCTTC.

This clone has just one count. The chain uses TRBV6-1 and TRBJ2-4; TRBD1 might be the D (5 bases). This CDR3 is built from 14 residues. V was pared by 6 bases and J by 0 bases, with 9 bases between. Looked up from germline, CDR1 is MNHNS and CDR2 is SASEGT. CDR3 nucleotide sequence: TGTGCCAGCAGAGACAGTATAGCCAAAAACATTCAGTACTTC. It codes for CASRDSIAKNIQYF.

This clone was seen a handful of times. A read error may explain this, as a much larger clone is one base away. Other DNA sequences from this sample encode an identical CDR3 as well. The chain combines TRBV29-1 with TRBJ2-3, with 7 bases identical to TRBD2. The CDR3 spans 15 residues. Trimming removed 3 bases from V and 7 bases from J; junction bases left unmatched: 13. In germline, CDR1 is SQVTM, CDR2 ANQGSEA. CDR3 DNA: TGCAGCGTTGATCAGTCTAGCGGTATTAGAAATACGCAGTATTTT. Translated, it gives CSVDQSSGIRNTQYF.

This clone was detected only a few times. A much larger clone lies one base from this, so it may be a read error. The CDR3 nucleotides are TGTGCCAGCGGCCAGACAGGGGGCGAGCAGTTCTTC. It yields the protein CASGQTGGEQFF. The chain uses TRBV7-6 and TRBJ2-1; 10 nucleotides line up with TRBD1. V dropped 8 bases and J dropped 10; count of bases not matched to a gene: 5. In germline, CDR1 is SGHVS, CDR2 FNYEAQ. The CDR3 runs 12 residues.

This clone was observed at least ten times. J is TRBJ1-1 and V is TRBV18; no firm D call. Germline V gene data show CDR1 as KGHSH and CDR2 as LQKENI. The CDR3 spans 12 residues. V lost 6 bases and J lost 1, with 6 bases in between. DNA of the CDR3: TGTGCCAGCTCGCAAGGGAACACTGAAGCTTTCTTT. Encoded protein: CASSQGNTEAFF.

Only a few counts were recorded for this clone. This may be a read error: a much more frequent sequence differs by one nucleotide. This rearrangement joins TRBV19 to TRBJ1-2; weak D call: TRBD1 (6 bases). CDR1 LNHDA and CDR2 SQIVND come from the germline V gene (reference sequence). Trimming stripped 5 bases from V and 2 bases from J, with 12 bases between. The CDR3 runs 14 residues. The CDR3 loop is CASSPTGFNYGYTF. CDR3 nucleotide sequence: TGTGCCAGTAGTCCCACAGGGTTCAACTATGGCTACACCTTC.

In its sample, this clone was seen many times. V gene TRBV9 combines with J gene TRBJ1-3; the match to TRBD1 covers 8 bases. This CDR3 is 17 amino acids long. Trimming took 0 bases from V and 4 from J; bases not matched to a gene: 9. Per germline, CDR1 SGDLS and CDR2 YYNGEE. CDR3 in amino acids: CASSVAGSGGSGNTIYF. In DNA, the CDR3 is TGTGCCAGCAGCGTAGCTGGGTCAGGGGGCTCAGGAAACACCATATATTTT.

This clone was found many times. The chain uses TRBV15 and TRBJ1-4; D is undetermined. The CDR3 consists of 12 residues. V was clipped by 5 bases and J by 7 bases, with 8 bases between them. Germline V gene sequence: CDR1 LNHNV, CDR2 YYDKDF (reference sequence). DNA of the CDR3: TGTGCCACCAGCCGGGTAGGTGAAAAACTGTTTTTT. It yields the protein CATSRVGEKLFF.

CDR3 DNA sequence: TGTGCCAGCATGGGAATCTTCTACGAGCAGTACTTC. Translation gives CASMGIFYEQYF. This chain joins TRBV6-2 or TRBV6-3 and TRBJ2-7; unclear D gene. In germline, CDR1 is MNHEY, CDR2 SVGEGT. CDR3 length: 12 residues. Deletions cut 7 bases from V and 3 bases from J, with 10 bases between.

This clone was counted between two and nine times. This sequence joins TRBV6-2 or TRBV6-3 and TRBJ2-7; 11 bases are a match to TRBD1. The J segment lost 7 bases and the V segment lost 7 bases, leaving 12 bases of the junction unmatched. The CDR3 loop spans 15 amino acids. The germline V gene encodes CDR1 MNHEY and CDR2 SVGEGT. The chain's CDR3 is CASIPHGQGALEQYF. CDR3 nucleotide sequence: TGTGCCAGCATCCCACACGGACAGGGGGCCCTTGAGCAGTACTTC.

This clone was counted ten times or more. In the same sample, other DNA sequences code for this CDR3. The gene calls are TRBV20-1 and TRBJ2-7, with 8 nucleotides matching TRBD1. The CDR3 has 16 residues. Germline loops: CDR1 DFQATT, CDR2 SNEGSKA (reference sequence). Germline trimming cut 6 bases from V and 1 base from J; bases unmatched to any gene: 14. CDR3: CSATSISGGSSYEQYF. DNA of the CDR3: TGCAGTGCGACCAGCATCTCAGGGGGCTCGTCCTACGAGCAGTACTTC.